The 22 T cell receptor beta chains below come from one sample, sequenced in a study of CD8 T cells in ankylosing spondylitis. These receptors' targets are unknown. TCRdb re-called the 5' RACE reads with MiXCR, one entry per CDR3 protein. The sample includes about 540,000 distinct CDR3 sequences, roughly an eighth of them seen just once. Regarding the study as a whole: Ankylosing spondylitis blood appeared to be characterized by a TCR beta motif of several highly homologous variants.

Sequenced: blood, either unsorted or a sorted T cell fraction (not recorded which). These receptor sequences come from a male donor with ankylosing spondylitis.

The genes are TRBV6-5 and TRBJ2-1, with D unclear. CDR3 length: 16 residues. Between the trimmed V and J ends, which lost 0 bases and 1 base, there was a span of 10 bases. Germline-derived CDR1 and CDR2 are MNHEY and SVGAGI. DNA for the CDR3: TGTGCCAGCAGTTACTCGACCCGGGCGTCCTACAATGAGCAGTTCTTC. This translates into CASSYSTRASYNEQFF.

The CDR3 reads CAVLGRDTGYYGYTF. CDR3 DNA sequence: TGTGCCGTGCTGGGACGGGACACGGGGTATTATGGCTACACCTTC. V and J are TRBV24-1 and TRBJ1-2; perhaps TRBD1 as D (6 bases). The germline V and J ends were trimmed by 12 bases and 5 bases, with 24 bases remaining between them. The CDR3 has 15 residues. Germline values: CDR1 KGHDR, CDR2 SFDVKD.

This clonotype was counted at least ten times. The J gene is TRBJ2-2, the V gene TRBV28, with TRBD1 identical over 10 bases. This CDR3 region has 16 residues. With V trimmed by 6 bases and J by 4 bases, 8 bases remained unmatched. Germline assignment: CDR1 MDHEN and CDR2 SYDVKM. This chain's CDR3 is CASRSGTGVFTGELFF. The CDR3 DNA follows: TGTGCCAGCAGATCCGGGACAGGGGTTTTCACCGGGGAGCTGTTTTTT. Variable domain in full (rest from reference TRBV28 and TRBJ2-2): DVKVTQSSRYLVKRTGEKVFLECVQDMDHENMFWYRQDPGLGLRLIYFSYDVKMKEKGDIPEGYSVSREKKERFSLILESASTNQTSMYLCASRSGTGVFTGELFFGEGSRLTVL.

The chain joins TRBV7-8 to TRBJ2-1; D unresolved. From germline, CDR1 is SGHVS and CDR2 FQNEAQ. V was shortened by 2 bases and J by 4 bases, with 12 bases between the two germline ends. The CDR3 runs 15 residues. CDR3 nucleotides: TGTGCCAGCAGCTTATCGGAACCACCTTACAATGAGCAGTTCTTC. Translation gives CASSLSEPPYNEQFF.

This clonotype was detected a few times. The CDR3 loop is CSVTAGAIQYF. DNA for the CDR3: TGCAGCGTTACCGCCGGGGCCATACAGTACTTC. V usage is TRBV29-1 and J usage is TRBJ2-4; perhaps D is TRBD1 or TRBD2 (5 bases each). The V and J ends lost 5 bases and 13 bases respectively, with 15 bases between them. CDR1 and CDR2 (germline): SQVTM, ANQGSEA. This CDR3 contains 11 residues.

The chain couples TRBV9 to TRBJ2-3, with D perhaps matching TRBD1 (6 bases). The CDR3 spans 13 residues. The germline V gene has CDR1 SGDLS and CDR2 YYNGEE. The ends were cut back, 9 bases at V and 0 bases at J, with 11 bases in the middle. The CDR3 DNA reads TGTGCCACTCGACAGGATAGCACAGATACGCAGTATTTT. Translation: CATRQDSTDTQYF. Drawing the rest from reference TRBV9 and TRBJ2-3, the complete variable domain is DSGVTQTPKHLITATGQRVTLRCSPRSGDLSVYWYQQSLDQGLQFLIQYYNGEERAKGNILERFSAQQFPDLHSELNLSSLELGDSALYFCATRQDSTDTQYFGPGTRLTVL.

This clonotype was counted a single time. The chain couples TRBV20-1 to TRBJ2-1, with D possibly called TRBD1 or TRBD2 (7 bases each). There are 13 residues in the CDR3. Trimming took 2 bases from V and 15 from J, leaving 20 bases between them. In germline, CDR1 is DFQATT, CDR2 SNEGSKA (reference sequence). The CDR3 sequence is CSARRQGGQERFF. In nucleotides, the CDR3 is TGCAGTGCTAGAAGACAGGGAGGGCAGGAACGGTTCTTC.

The CDR3 region has the DNA TGTGCCAGCAGTGACATGGCGGGCTCCTACAATGAGCAGTTCTTC. Amino acids: CASSDMAGSYNEQFF. This chain connects TRBV6-4 to TRBJ2-1, with D maybe TRBD2 (5 bases). V was cut by 2 bases and J by 0 bases, with 8 bases left in between. The germline V gene has CDR1 MRHNA and CDR2 SNTAGT. CDR3 size: 15 residues.

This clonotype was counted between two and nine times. CDR3 bases: TGCAGTGCTTCCCGGACAGGAGGTGAAGCTTTCTTT. Its translation: CSASRTGGEAFF. V is TRBV20-1 and J is TRBJ1-1; 7 bases fit TRBD1. Looked up from germline, CDR1 is DFQATT and CDR2 is SNEGSKA (reference sequence). The CDR3 spans 12 residues. The trim removed 5 bases at V and 7 bases at J, leaving 7 bases unmatched.

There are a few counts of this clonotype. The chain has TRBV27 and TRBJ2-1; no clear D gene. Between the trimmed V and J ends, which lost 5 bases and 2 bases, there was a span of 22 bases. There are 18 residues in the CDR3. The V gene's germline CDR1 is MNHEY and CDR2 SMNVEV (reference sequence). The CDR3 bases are TGTGCCAGCAGTCTCGAGATAGATGGCCCCCTACCCTACAATGAGCAGTTCTTC. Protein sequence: CASSLEIDGPLPYNEQFF.

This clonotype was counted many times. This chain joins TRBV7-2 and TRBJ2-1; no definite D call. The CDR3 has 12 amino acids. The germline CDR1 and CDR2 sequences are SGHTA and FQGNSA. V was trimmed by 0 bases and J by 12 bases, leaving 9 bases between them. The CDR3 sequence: CASSLAWNMQFF. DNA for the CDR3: TGTGCCAGCAGCTTAGCTTGGAATATGCAGTTCTTC.

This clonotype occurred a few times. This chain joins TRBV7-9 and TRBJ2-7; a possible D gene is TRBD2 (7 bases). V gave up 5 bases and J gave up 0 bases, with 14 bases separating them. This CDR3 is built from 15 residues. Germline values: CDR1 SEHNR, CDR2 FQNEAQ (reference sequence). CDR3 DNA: TGTGCCAGCAGCACCCTACGGGGGGCCTCCTACGAGCAGTACTTC. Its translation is CASSTLRGASYEQYF.

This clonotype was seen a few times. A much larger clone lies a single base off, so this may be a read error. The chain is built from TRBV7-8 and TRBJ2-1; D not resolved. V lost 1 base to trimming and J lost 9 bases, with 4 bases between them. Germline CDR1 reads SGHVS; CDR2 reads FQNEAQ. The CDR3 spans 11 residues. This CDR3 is CASSLVVEQFF. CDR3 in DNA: TGTGCCAGCAGCTTAGTTGTTGAGCAGTTCTTC.

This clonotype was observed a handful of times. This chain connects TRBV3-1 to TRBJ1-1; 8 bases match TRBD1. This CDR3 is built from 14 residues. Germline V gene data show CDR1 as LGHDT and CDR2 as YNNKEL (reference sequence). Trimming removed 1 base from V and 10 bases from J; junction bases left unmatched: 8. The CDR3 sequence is CASSQVRGQGGAFF. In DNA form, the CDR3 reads TGTGCCAGCAGCCAAGTCCGCGGACAGGGTGGAGCTTTCTTT.

The CDR3 here is CSALQGEGSPLHF. The DNA for the CDR3 is TGCAGCGCCCTACAGGGAGAAGGGTCACCCCTCCACTTT. The gene calls are TRBV29-1 and TRBJ1-6; D is perhaps TRBD1 (6 bases). Germline CDR1 is SQVTM and CDR2 is ANQGSEA. Trimming removed 7 bases from V and 10 bases from J, with 17 bases in between. This CDR3 comprises 13 residues.

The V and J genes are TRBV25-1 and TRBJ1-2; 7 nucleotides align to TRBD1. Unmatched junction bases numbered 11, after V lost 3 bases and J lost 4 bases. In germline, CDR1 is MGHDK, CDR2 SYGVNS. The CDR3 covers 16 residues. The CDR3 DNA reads TGTGCCAGCAGTGACGGATCGGGACAGCTCAGCTATGGCTACACCTTC. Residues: CASSDGSGQLSYGYTF.

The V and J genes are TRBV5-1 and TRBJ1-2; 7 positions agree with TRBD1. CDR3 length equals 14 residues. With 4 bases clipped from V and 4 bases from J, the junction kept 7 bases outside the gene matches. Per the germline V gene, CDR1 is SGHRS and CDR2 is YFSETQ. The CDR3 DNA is TGCGCCAGCAGCACTGAGGGACAGATCTATGGCTACACCTTC. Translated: CASSTEGQIYGYTF.

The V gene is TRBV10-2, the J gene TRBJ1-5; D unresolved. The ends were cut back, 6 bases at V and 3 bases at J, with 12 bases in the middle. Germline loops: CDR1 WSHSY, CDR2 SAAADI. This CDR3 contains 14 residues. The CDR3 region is CASSRYRDNQPQHF. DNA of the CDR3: TGCGCCAGCAGCCGTTACAGAGACAATCAGCCCCAGCATTTT.

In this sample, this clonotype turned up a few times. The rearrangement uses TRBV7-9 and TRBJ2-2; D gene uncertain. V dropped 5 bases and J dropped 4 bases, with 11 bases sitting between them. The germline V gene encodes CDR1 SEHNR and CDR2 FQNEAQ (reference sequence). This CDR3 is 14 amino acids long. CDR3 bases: TGTGCCAGCAGCGGCCGACAACTCACCGGGGAGCTGTTTTTT. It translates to CASSGRQLTGELFF.

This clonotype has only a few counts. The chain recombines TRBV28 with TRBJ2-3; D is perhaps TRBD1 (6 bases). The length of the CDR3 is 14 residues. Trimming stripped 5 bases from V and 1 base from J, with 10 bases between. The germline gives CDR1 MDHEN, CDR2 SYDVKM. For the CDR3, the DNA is TGTGCCAGCAGTCCTTACAGGGGCACAGATACGCAGTATTTT. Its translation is CASSPYRGTDTQYF.

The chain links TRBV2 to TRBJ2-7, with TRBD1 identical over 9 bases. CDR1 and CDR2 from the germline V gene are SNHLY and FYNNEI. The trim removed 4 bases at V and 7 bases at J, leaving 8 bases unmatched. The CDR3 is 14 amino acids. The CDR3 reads CASSASQGAGEQYV. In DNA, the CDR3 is TGTGCCAGCAGTGCATCACAGGGGGCTGGGGAGCAGTACGTC.

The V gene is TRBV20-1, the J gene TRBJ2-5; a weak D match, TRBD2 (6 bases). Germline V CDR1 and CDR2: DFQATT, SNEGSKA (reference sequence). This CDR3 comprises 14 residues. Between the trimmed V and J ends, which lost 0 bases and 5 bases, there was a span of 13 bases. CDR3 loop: CSARERGWGETQYF. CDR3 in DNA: TGCAGTGCTAGAGAGCGGGGCTGGGGGGAGACCCAGTACTTC.